Presented here are 18 T cell receptor beta chains from one specimen sequenced in a study of cytomegalovirus exposure and HLA in healthy donors. Libraries were prepared by immunoSEQ multiplex PCR; TCRdb keeps only in-frame clonotypes and omits some of them. The top ten clones hold around 0.9% of a sample with under 200,000 clones, 95% to 97% of them seen once. Sequenced sample: PBMCs. The source is a woman under 30 in good health and CMV-seronegative.

V gene TRBV15 combines with J gene TRBJ2-2; 8 bases are a match to TRBD2. This CDR3 comprises 17 residues. CDR1 and CDR2 from the germline V gene are LNHNV and YYDKDF (reference sequence). The V segment lost 0 bases and the J segment 5 bases; nucleotides outside the gene matches: 8. As DNA, the CDR3 is TGTGCCACCAGCAGAGACTTTAGCGGGGACAAAACCGGGGAGCTGTTTTTT. Translating gives CATSRDFSGDKTGELFF.

In this sample, this clone turned up once. The chain links TRBV5-1 to TRBJ2-1; 10 bases map to TRBD1. The V gene's germline CDR1 is SGHRS and CDR2 YFSETQ. J lost 4 bases, V lost 4 bases, and 5 bases had no gene match. The length of the CDR3 is 15 residues. The CDR3 nucleotides are TGCGCCAGCAGCATGACAGGGGGCTCATACAATGAGCAGTTCTTC. Translation gives CASSMTGGSYNEQFF.

The chain employs TRBV6-1 and TRBJ1-2, with 9 bases identical to TRBD1. With 4 bases clipped from V and 6 bases from J, the junction kept 12 bases outside the gene matches. Germline CDR1 reads MNHNS; CDR2 reads SASEGT. The CDR3 sequence is 16 residues long. CDR3 loop: CASSGPTRDRADGYTF. CDR3 DNA sequence: TGTGCCAGCAGTGGACCGACCCGGGACAGGGCAGATGGCTACACCTTC.

The rearrangement links TRBV5-8 to TRBJ2-3, with D uncertain. The CDR3 has 15 residues. The V gene lost 2 bases and the J gene lost 3 bases, with 13 bases spanning the gap. Germline assignment: CDR1 SGHTS and CDR2 YDEGEE. The CDR3 loop reads CASSLSGTLTDTQYF. DNA for the CDR3: TGTGCCAGCAGCTTATCCGGTACCCTAACAGATACGCAGTATTTT.

This chain links TRBV6-1 with TRBJ1-4; D unclear. CDR3 length: 14 residues. CDR1 is MNHNS, CDR2 SASEGT, per germline. V dropped 6 bases and J dropped 4 bases, with 12 bases sitting between them. The CDR3 reads CASSLGTVNEKLFF. The CDR3 DNA reads as TGTGCCAGCAGCCTTGGAACAGTTAATGAAAAACTGTTTTTT.

The chain couples TRBV14 to TRBJ2-7, with a tentative D call TRBD1 (5 bases). The CDR3 totals 14 residues. Between the trimmed V and J ends, which lost 5 bases and 2 bases, there was a span of 13 bases. Germline loops: CDR1 SGHDN, CDR2 FVKESK. CDR3 nucleotide sequence: TGTGCCAGCAGCATTCGCCCAGGGACCTACGAGCAGTACTTC. Translated: CASSIRPGTYEQYF.

V usage is TRBV12-5 and J usage is TRBJ2-1, with 7 nucleotides matching TRBD1. CDR1 is LGHNT and CDR2 is FRNRAP in the germline V gene. The junction had 6 bases not matched to a gene; V was cut back by 5 bases and J by 2 bases. This CDR3 has 15 residues. Here the CDR3 reads CASGGAGTAYNEQFF. CDR3 in DNA: TGTGCTAGTGGTGGTGCCGGGACAGCCTACAATGAGCAGTTCTTC.

The gene calls are TRBV7-9 and TRBJ2-7, with 7 bases identical to TRBD1. CDR3 length: 15 residues. The germline gives CDR1 SEHNR, CDR2 FQNEAQ (reference sequence). The J segment lost 0 bases and the V segment lost 5 bases, leaving 7 bases of the junction unmatched. This CDR3 is CASSPGQRDSYEQYF. The CDR3 DNA sequence: TGTGCCAGCAGCCCGGGACAGAGGGACTCCTACGAGCAGTACTTC.

This rearrangement joins TRBV6-5 to TRBJ1-2, with 12 bases aligning to TRBD1. From germline, CDR1 is MNHEY and CDR2 SVGAGI. V gave up 5 bases and J gave up 3 bases; unmatched junction bases: 4. CDR3 size: 15 residues. CDR3 residues: CASSKRDRGHYGYTF. In nucleotides, the CDR3 is TGTGCCAGCAGTAAAAGGGACAGGGGGCACTATGGCTACACCTTC.

The chain joins TRBV11-2 to TRBJ1-4; unclear D gene. There are 11 residues in the CDR3. Trimming stripped 5 bases from V and 5 bases from J, with 3 bases between. Germline CDR1 is SGHAT and CDR2 is FQNNGV. CDR3 residues: CASSQNEKLFF. In nucleotides, the CDR3 is TGTGCCAGCAGCCAGAATGAAAAACTGTTTTTT.

The chain couples TRBV19 to TRBJ1-5; D remains ambiguous. Per the germline V gene, CDR1 is LNHDA and CDR2 is SQIVND (reference sequence). This CDR3 contains 13 residues. V was cut by 3 bases and J by 6 bases, with 9 bases left in between. In nucleotides, the CDR3 is TGTGCCAGTAGTATGTGGGAGGGTCAGCCCCAGCATTTT. Translation: CASSMWEGQPQHF.

The chain joins TRBV30 to TRBJ2-2; the match to TRBD2 covers 11 bases. V lost 0 bases to trimming and J lost 4 bases; unmatched junction nucleotides: 10. The CDR3 loop spans 18 amino acids. Germline CDR1 GTSNPN, CDR2 SVGIG (reference sequence). Here the CDR3 DNA reads TGTGCCTGGAGTGTAATTGGGCCACTAGCGGGGGCCACCGGGGAGCTGTTTTTT. Translated: CAWSVIGPLAGATGELFF.

The rearrangement joins TRBV5-1 to TRBJ2-7; 10 bases fit TRBD2. Germline CDR1 is SGHRS and CDR2 is YFSETQ. With V trimmed by 0 bases and J by 5 bases, 2 bases remained unmatched. The CDR3 has 14 amino acids. CDR3 sequence reads: CASSLASGGNEQYF. CDR3 DNA: TGCGCCAGCAGCTTGGCTAGCGGGGGCAACGAGCAGTACTTC.

The chain is built from TRBV7-2 and TRBJ2-7; D is perhaps TRBD2 (5 bases). The CDR3 runs 14 residues. The germline gives CDR1 SGHTA, CDR2 FQGNSA. V was cut by 4 bases and J by 3 bases, with 13 bases left in between. DNA of the CDR3: TGTGCCAGCAGCTCCCGGGGTGATCTCTACGAGCAGTACTTC. Translation: CASSSRGDLYEQYF.

The chain combines TRBV30 with TRBJ1-2; D not resolved. Germline CDR1 reads GTSNPN; CDR2 reads SVGIG (reference sequence). CDR3 length: 15 residues. Trimming removed 6 bases at V and 1 base at J, with 18 bases between. The CDR3 sequence: CACTTGYRVNYGYTF. CDR3 nucleotide sequence: TGTGCCTGTACTACGGGGTATAGGGTTAACTATGGCTACACCTTC.

This clone was recorded only once. The V and J genes are TRBV6-5 and TRBJ1-2, with TRBD1 identical over 10 bases. The germline V gene encodes CDR1 MNHEY and CDR2 SVGAGI. V gave up 5 bases and J gave up 10 bases; unmatched junction bases: 10. The CDR3 covers 14 residues. DNA for the CDR3: TGTGCCAGCAGTATTGACAGGGGGCCCATGTCCTACACCTTC. Translation: CASSIDRGPMSYTF.

This chain uses TRBV6-5 with TRBJ1-2; 8 bases fit TRBD1. Trimming removed 2 bases from V and 4 bases from J; junction bases left unmatched: 6. The CDR3 is 15 residues long. The germline V gene encodes CDR1 MNHEY and CDR2 SVGAGI. CDR3 residues: CASSYRAGGFYGYTF. For the CDR3, the DNA is TGTGCCAGCAGTTACAGGGCAGGGGGCTTCTATGGCTACACCTTC.

This clone appeared a single time. The chain has TRBV7-3 and TRBJ2-6, with D maybe TRBD1 (5 bases). V lost 5 bases to trimming and J lost 4 bases, with 12 bases between them. The CDR3 contains 15 residues. Germline-derived CDR1 and CDR2 are SGHTA and FQGTGA. Here the CDR3 DNA reads TGTGCCAGCAGCCCCCAGGGCCCCGGGGCCAACGTCCTGACTTTC. It encodes CASSPQGPGANVLTF.